Detailed here is one TCR beta chain. What it binds is not known. The record originates from a study of neurological immune-mediated disorders. The yield of each sequencing run was over 180 million TCR-beta sequences from 15-18 subjects. TCRdb reanalysed the 5' RACE reads using MiXCR and keeps one entry per CDR3 protein. The table lists tens of thousands of distinct CDR3 sequences, more than 3% of them singletons. Study-wide results and caveats: The study found the most TCR clonal expansion in HTLV-1-associated myelopathy and the least in multiple sclerosis, below healthy controls. There was no association between the multiple sclerosis repertoire cluster and any clinical or MRI feature. Phylogenetically, 18 of 34 multiple sclerosis patients' repertoires fell into one related-CDR3 cluster, a possible signature.

Germline V lookup: CDR1 SNHLY, CDR2 FYNNEI. CDR3 length equals 13 residues. With 5 bases removed from V and 7 bases from J, the gap between germline ends came to 12 bases. The chain carries TRBV2 and TRBJ2-1, with D hard to call. This TCR was sampled from a woman aged 35 to 49 with multiple sclerosis. Sequencing was performed on CD4+ T cells from blood. CDR3 protein: CASSFRLLNEQFF. CDR3 DNA: TGTGCCAGCAGTTTCCGACTCCTTAATGAGCAGTTCTTC.